The following is a TCR beta chain sequence with its context. Its target is unknown. This sample stems from a study of T cell responses to AZD1222 COVID-19 vaccine. The study's findings and limits: Increased Spike-specific TCR breadth and depth were observed after two AZD1222 doses.

The data were produced by immunoSEQ multiplex PCR, yet TCRdb's version contains in-frame clones alone and is incomplete. The sample lists fewer than 180,000 clones, under 95% seen once, with 2.5% to 4% in the top ten. The germline V gene encodes CDR1 LNHDA and CDR2 SQIVND (reference sequence). With 3 bases removed from V and 0 bases from J, the gap between germline ends came to 12 bases. The CDR3 is 16 residues long. The sequencing here drew on peripheral blood, taken 28 days after the second AZD1222 dose. The TCR comes from an adult who received the AZD1222 COVID-19 vaccine. The chain is built from TRBV19 and TRBJ1-5; D is unclear. The CDR3 coding sequence is TGTGCCAGTAGTATTTGGGCAGACAATAGCAATCAGCCCCAGCATTTT. Translation gives CASSIWADNSNQPQHF.